Below are 21 T cell receptor beta chains sequenced from a single sample in a study of persistence of HIV-infected CD4 T cells. An overlapping HIV-1 Gag peptide pool stimulated these cells at 0.95 to 1 ug/peptide/mL. CD40L-negative CD69-negative CD45RO-high memory CD4+ T cells were sorted as populations depleted of antigen-responding cells. The immunoSEQ assay was version 4, run in survey mode. Assay: immunoSEQ multiplex PCR; the TCRdb copy retains only in-frame clones and omits some. The table has over 30,000 clones, approximately 78% seen once. These receptors' antigens are unknown. Specimen: cultured CD4+ T cells from PBMCs, collected from a patient who received antiretroviral therapy. The receptors were sampled from an adult with HIV. The donor label of this sample is uncertain.

The chain is built from TRBV2 and TRBJ2-5; D tentatively fits TRBD1 or TRBD2 (6 bases each). The CDR3 is 13 amino acids. V gave up 7 bases and J gave up 1 base, with 10 bases separating them. Germline V CDR1 and CDR2: SNHLY, FYNNEI. The DNA of the CDR3 is TGTGCCAGCACCCGGGGGCTCCAAGAGACCCAGTACTTC. It encodes CASTRGLQETQYF.

The chain couples TRBV7-3 to TRBJ1-1; D call uncertain. V was shortened by 2 bases and J by 1 base, with 14 bases between the two germline ends. The CDR3 sequence is 16 residues long. Germline-derived CDR1 and CDR2 are SGHTA and FQGTGA. Here the CDR3 reads CASSLVLQPQNTEAFF. The CDR3 region has the DNA TGTGCCAGCAGCTTAGTTTTGCAGCCCCAGAACACTGAAGCTTTCTTT.

This rearrangement joins TRBV20-1 to TRBJ2-3, with D possibly being TRBD2 (6 bases). This CDR3 has 14 residues. Germline V gene lookup returns CDR1 DFQATT and CDR2 SNEGSKA (reference sequence). The V end was cut by 3 bases, the J end by 2 bases, with 12 bases between. The DNA for the CDR3 is TGCAGTGCTAGTGCGGCGGGGTTCACAGATACGCAGTATTTT. Protein: CSASAAGFTDTQYF.

The chain employs TRBV5-1 and TRBJ1-6; 8 bases agree with TRBD1. V trimming: 0 bases; J trimming: 9 bases; junction bases outside the gene matches: 11. CDR1 SGHRS and CDR2 YFSETQ come from the germline V gene. The CDR3 is 17 residues long. The CDR3 spells CASSLEVQQGVPSPLHF. In nucleotides, the CDR3 is TGCGCCAGCAGCTTGGAGGTACAACAGGGGGTGCCTTCACCCCTCCACTTT.

Comment on this clone: This sample also contains other DNA sequences that code for the same CDR3. The chain recombines TRBV14 with TRBJ2-3; D uncertain. CDR3 size: 15 residues. With 0 bases removed from V and 3 bases from J, the gap between germline ends came to 10 bases. CDR1 and CDR2 (germline): SGHDN, FVKESK. CDR3 loop: CASSQEKARTDTQYF. CDR3 coding DNA: TGTGCCAGCAGCCAAGAAAAGGCGCGGACAGATACGCAGTATTTT.

V and J are TRBV7-2 and TRBJ2-1; 9 bases match TRBD2. Germline V CDR1 and CDR2: SGHTA, FQGNSA. The length of the CDR3 is 18 residues. The V segment lost 5 bases and the J segment 3 bases; nucleotides outside the gene matches: 14. CDR3 protein: CASSLRPSGALNYNEQFF. CDR3 nucleotide sequence: TGTGCCAGCAGCCTGCGGCCTAGCGGGGCCTTAAACTACAATGAGCAGTTCTTC.

This chain joins TRBV7-3 and TRBJ2-5, with D perhaps TRBD1 or TRBD2 (6 bases each). The germline CDR1 and CDR2 sequences are SGHTA and FQGTGA. The CDR3 covers 14 residues. Deletions cut 5 bases from V and 4 bases from J, with 14 bases between. The CDR3 is CASSPRGVGETQYF. The CDR3, as DNA: TGTGCCAGCAGCCCAAGGGGGGTCGGAGAGACCCAGTACTTC.

The chain links TRBV29-1 to TRBJ1-1, with D unclear. The ends were cut back, 3 bases at V and 3 bases at J, with 8 bases in the middle. The CDR3 has 12 amino acids. The germline V gene has CDR1 SQVTM and CDR2 ANQGSEA. The CDR3 DNA is TGCAGCGTTGACCTGGGGTACACTGAAGCTTTCTTT. Translated: CSVDLGYTEAFF.

This chain uses TRBV5-1 with TRBJ1-2; D call uncertain. From germline, CDR1 is SGHRS and CDR2 YFSETQ. The germline V and J ends were trimmed by 3 bases and 5 bases, with 14 bases remaining between them. The CDR3 is 14 amino acids. The CDR3 spells CASSSNKALYGYTF. The CDR3 region has the DNA TGCGCCAGCAGCTCCAACAAAGCCCTTTATGGCTACACCTTC.

The chain combines TRBV28 with TRBJ2-3; D perhaps matches TRBD2 (7 bases). The CDR3 is 15 amino acids. Trimming stripped 6 bases from V and 3 bases from J, with 16 bases between. Germline V gives CDR1 MDHEN, CDR2 SYDVKM. DNA of the CDR3: TGTGCCAGCAGCGTCGCGGGGGCCGGAACAGATACGCAGTATTTT. Amino acid sequence: CASSVAGAGTDTQYF.

J is TRBJ2-4 and V is TRBV19; 8 positions match TRBD1. The ends lost 9 bases at V and 7 bases at J; junction bases unmatched: 11. The germline CDR1 and CDR2 sequences are LNHDA and SQIVND (reference sequence). There are 14 residues in the CDR3. CDR3 DNA: TGTGCCAGCAGCCGAGGACAGGGATGGAACATTCAGTACTTC. Its translation is CASSRGQGWNIQYF.

This clone came up a few times. The chain carries TRBV2 and TRBJ1-6; D is unclear. Germline V gene sequence: CDR1 SNHLY, CDR2 FYNNEI. The germline V and J ends were trimmed by 3 bases and 4 bases, with 7 bases remaining between them. This CDR3 has 14 amino acids. The CDR3: CASSEKEYNSPLHF. As DNA, the CDR3 is TGTGCCAGCAGTGAGAAGGAGTATAATTCACCCCTCCACTTT.

The genes are TRBV19 and TRBJ2-5, with TRBD2 matching 7 bases. Looked up from germline, CDR1 is LNHDA and CDR2 is SQIVND (reference sequence). Germline trimming cut 4 bases from V and 4 bases from J; bases unmatched to any gene: 12. The CDR3 spans 16 residues. CDR3 sequence: CASSSTGWGGLETQYF. Here the CDR3 DNA reads TGTGCCAGTAGTAGTACGGGCTGGGGGGGGTTAGAGACCCAGTACTTC.

Only one count was recorded for this clone. The chain joins TRBV12-5 to TRBJ2-1; 10 bases line up with TRBD1. Germline trimming cut 5 bases from V and 4 bases from J; bases unmatched to any gene: 5. Per germline, CDR1 LGHNT and CDR2 FRNRAP. The CDR3 is 15 amino acids. The CDR3 sequence: CASGPGTGVYNEQFF. Here the CDR3 DNA reads TGTGCTAGTGGTCCCGGGACAGGGGTGTACAATGAGCAGTTCTTC.

The chain has TRBV28 and TRBJ1-2; a weak D match, TRBD1 (6 bases). Germline V gives CDR1 MDHEN, CDR2 SYDVKM. The CDR3 has 16 amino acids. The germline V and J ends were trimmed by 5 bases and 0 bases, with 16 bases remaining between them. The CDR3 region is CASSPPDSGPNYGYTF. CDR3 in DNA: TGTGCCAGCAGTCCCCCGGACAGTGGCCCTAACTATGGCTACACCTTC.

V is TRBV7-3 and J is TRBJ2-1; perhaps TRBD2 as D (6 bases). V lost 2 bases and J lost 5, with 13 bases in between. The CDR3 is 15 residues long. In germline, CDR1 is SGHTA, CDR2 FQGTGA. DNA of the CDR3: TGTGCCAGCAGCTTAGGGCTAGCGAAGAACAATGAGCAGTTCTTC. Residues: CASSLGLAKNNEQFF.

This clone appeared a single time. This chain uses TRBV3-1 (or the pseudogene TRBV3-2) with TRBJ1-3, with TRBD1 matching 11 bases. In germline, CDR1 is LGHDT, CDR2 YNNKEL (reference sequence). V was clipped by 2 bases and J by 2 bases; unmatched bases: 5. This CDR3 spans 17 amino acids. DNA for the CDR3: TGTGCCAGCAGCCAACCCGGACAGGGGGCGACTGGAAACACCATATATTTT. This encodes CASSQPGQGATGNTIYF.

The V gene is TRBV5-1, the J gene TRBJ2-3; possible D gene TRBD2, 7 bases. The germline V gene encodes CDR1 SGHRS and CDR2 YFSETQ. The CDR3 runs 17 residues. The V and J ends lost 0 bases and 1 base respectively, with 15 bases between them. The CDR3 nucleotides read TGCGCCAGCAGCTTGGGCCGGGGGGCAGGGGGCACAGATACGCAGTATTTT. Its translation is CASSLGRGAGGTDTQYF.

This chain connects TRBV5-1 to TRBJ2-2; 11 positions agree with TRBD1. V lost 0 bases and J lost 2; bases outside the gene matches: 3. CDR1 SGHRS and CDR2 YFSETQ come from the germline V gene. The CDR3 is made up of 17 amino acids. CDR3 DNA sequence: TGCGCCAGCAGCTTGGCAGGACAGGGGGCTAACACCGGGGAGCTGTTTTTT. Its protein product is CASSLAGQGANTGELFF.

The CDR3 loop reads CASSLVDRQGEQYF. The DNA of the CDR3 is TGCGCCAGCAGCTTGGTGGACAGACAAGGGGAGCAGTACTTC. This rearrangement joins TRBV5-1 to TRBJ2-7, with D possibly TRBD1 on 6 matching bases. Per germline, CDR1 SGHRS and CDR2 YFSETQ. The germline V and J ends were trimmed by 0 bases and 7 bases, with 14 bases remaining between them. The CDR3 has 14 residues. Full variable domain (missing parts from reference TRBV5-1 and TRBJ2-7): KAGVTQTPRYLIKTRGQQVTLSCSPISGHRSVSWYQQTPGQGLQFLFEYFSETQRNKGNFPGRFSGRQFSNSRSEMNVSTLELGDSALYLCASSLVDRQGEQYFGPGTRLTVT.

V gene TRBV14 combines with J gene TRBJ1-1; D may be TRBD1 (5 bases). Germline V CDR1 and CDR2: SGHDN, FVKESK. The CDR3 loop spans 13 amino acids. Trimming left V 2 bases short and J 4 bases short, with 8 bases between. The CDR3: CASSQQGLTEAFF. The CDR3 bases are TGTGCCAGCAGCCAACAGGGACTCACTGAAGCTTTCTTT.